The rows below give T cell receptor beta chains drawn from one sample of a study of technical replicates of blood from several donors. Repertoires were generated with immunoSEQ multiplex PCR, while TCRdb's copy carries only in-frame clones and drops some. The repertoire consists of tens of thousands of clones, with 85% to 95% occurring once and the leading ten covering over 0.35%. The sequenced sample was T cells isolated from PBMCs. The origin of the receptors is a human donor in good health. CDR3s include the opening cysteine and the closing phenylalanine or tryptophan. D genes are given only for firm matches. Size is stated for part of the rows, as once, few or many counts, or as a class when the clone is expanded.

cdr3_nt cdr3_aa d_call j_call clone_size v_call
TGTGCCAGTAGTATCCCGACTAGCGGGAGGAATGAGCAGTTCTTC CASSIPTSGRNEQFF TRBD2 TRBJ2-1 . TRBV19
TGTGCCAGCAGTCCTCACCGGGAACCGTACAATGAGCAGTTCTTC CASSPHREPYNEQFF . TRBJ2-1 . TRBV6-1
TGTGCCAGCAGTCCAAACAGGGGCCAAATCTTATTCGGGGAGCTGTTTTTT CASSPNRGQILFGELFF TRBD1 TRBJ2-2 . TRBV2
TGCGCCAGCAGCTCAGAACCGGGACTAGTGGTCACCGGGGAGCTGTTTTTT CASSSEPGLVVTGELFF TRBD2 TRBJ2-2 . TRBV4-3
TGTGCCAGCAGCTATCGACAGGCTGCTAATGAAAAACTGTTTTTT CASSYRQAANEKLFF . TRBJ1-4 . TRBV27
TGTGCCATCAGTGACAACAATGAGCAGTTCTTC CAISDNNEQFF . TRBJ2-1 . TRBV10-3
TGCGCCAGCCGGGACAGCGGAAACACTGAAGCTTTCTTT CASRDSGNTEAFF TRBD1 TRBJ1-1 few TRBV5-1
TGCGCCAGCAGGGGGACTATTTACAATGAGCAGTTCTTC CASRGTIYNEQFF TRBD2 TRBJ2-1 . TRBV10-2
TGTGCCAGCAGAATCTCAGGGGGGATCGTTACGAATGAGCAGTTCTTC CASRISGGIVTNEQFF . TRBJ2-1 . TRBV7-8
TGTGCCAGTAGTATAGTTGGGACTTATAACACCGGGGAGCTGTTTTTT CASSIVGTYNTGELFF . TRBJ2-2 . TRBV19
TGTGCCATCAAAGCGGGAGGGCCCTACGAGCAGTACTTC CAIKAGGPYEQYF TRBD2 TRBJ2-7 once TRBV10-3
TGTGCCAGCAGTTACTCGGGAGGGATCTACGAGCAGTACTTC CASSYSGGIYEQYF TRBD2 TRBJ2-7 . TRBV6-5
TGTGCCAGCAGCTTAGTCTTCAGGGGGACTGAAGCTTTCTTT CASSLVFRGTEAFF TRBD1 TRBJ1-1 . TRBV7-9
TGTGCCAGCAGTCGGGGACTAGGGTACGAGCAGTACTTC CASSRGLGYEQYF TRBD2 TRBJ2-7 . TRBV9
TGCGCCAGCGGCAGAGCAGACAGACCCTACGAGCAGTACTTC CASGRADRPYEQYF . TRBJ2-7 . TRBV5-1
TGTGCCAGTGCCCCAGGGATCTCCTACGAGCAGTACTTC CASAPGISYEQYF . TRBJ2-7 . TRBV19
TGTGCCAGCAGCTCGGAACAGGGAAATAGCAATCAGCCCCAGCATTTT CASSSEQGNSNQPQHF . TRBJ1-5 . TRBV11-3
TGTGCCACCAGCAGTGTTGGACAGGGTCTAGGGTATCAGCCCCAGCATTTT CATSSVGQGLGYQPQHF TRBD1 TRBJ1-5 . TRBV15
TGTGCCAGCAGTTATAATACAGGAGTGAATGAAAAACTGTTTTTT CASSYNTGVNEKLFF . TRBJ1-4 . TRBV6-5
TGTGCCAGCAGTTACTTGGCTGAGGTCGGAAACATTCAGTACTTC CASSYLAEVGNIQYF . TRBJ2-4 . TRBV6-6
TGTGCCTGGAGTGTAAGCCTGTTCACCGGGGAGCTGTTTTTT CAWSVSLFTGELFF . TRBJ2-2 few TRBV30
TGTGCCAGCCCTAGGACAGTCATGAACACTGAAGCTTTCTTT CASPRTVMNTEAFF . TRBJ1-1 . TRBV6-1
TGTGCCAGCGCCGAGACTAGCGGGAGTTGGAATGAGCAGTTCTTC CASAETSGSWNEQFF TRBD2 TRBJ2-1 . TRBV27
TGTGCCTGGACAGAATTCTCCTACGAGCAGTACTTC CAWTEFSYEQYF . TRBJ2-7 . TRBV30
TGTGCCAGCAGTTACAGGGGGCTCAACACTGAAGCTTTCTTT CASSYRGLNTEAFF TRBD1 TRBJ1-1 once TRBV6-5
TGTGCCAGCAGCTTAGAAAGTCGCGGGGGAATGAACACTGAAGCTTTCTTT CASSLESRGGMNTEAFF . TRBJ1-1 . TRBV7-4
TGTGCCAGCAGGGGGGACAGGGGGCCCGAGCAGTACTTC CASRGDRGPEQYF TRBD1 TRBJ2-7 . TRBV2
TGTGCCAGCAGTACCGCCCAGGGGCCAGGAGGCTACACCTTC CASSTAQGPGGYTF . TRBJ1-2 . TRBV28
TGTGCCAGCAGCATCCGGACAGGAATTTTGGCTTTCTTT CASSIRTGILAFF TRBD1 TRBJ1-1 . TRBV5-8
TGCGCCAGCAGCTCCGGACGGGATAATGAAAAACTGTTTTTT CASSSGRDNEKLFF . TRBJ1-4 . TRBV5-1
TGCAGCGTTGGGGGACAGGGGAGGACTGAAGCTTTCTTT CSVGGQGRTEAFF TRBD1 TRBJ1-1 . TRBV29-1
TGCAGTGCTAGAGACCCTTATGGCTACACCTTC CSARDPYGYTF . TRBJ1-2 . TRBV20-1
TGTGCCAGCAGCGTTATAGGGACTAGCGGTTTTCAAGAGACCCAGTACTTC CASSVIGTSGFQETQYF TRBD2 TRBJ2-5 . TRBV5-6
TGTGCCAGCAGCTTGACTAGCCCTAGCACAGATACGCAGTATTTT CASSLTSPSTDTQYF . TRBJ2-3 . TRBV5-4
TGTGCCAGCAGCCCTTCCAGGGTATTCTATGGCTACACCTTC CASSPSRVFYGYTF . TRBJ1-2 . TRBV7-2
TGTGCCAGTAGTCCTCAGACAGGGGCGAACACTGAAGCTTTCTTT CASSPQTGANTEAFF TRBD1 TRBJ1-1 . TRBV19
TGTGCCAGCAGCTTCGAGCGGGATATCCAAGAGACCCAGTACTTC CASSFERDIQETQYF TRBD2 TRBJ2-5 . TRBV11-3
TGTGCCATCAGTGAGTCGGGCGGGAGTAGCATTCAGTACTTC CAISESGGSSIQYF TRBD2 TRBJ2-4 . TRBV10-3
TGTGCCAGCAGCTGGGACAGGGGATCGGCCCAGCCCCAGCATTTT CASSWDRGSAQPQHF TRBD1 TRBJ1-5 . TRBV28
TGTGCCAGCAGCCAAGGGGTAGGGGAGGTTGGCTACACCTTC CASSQGVGEVGYTF . TRBJ1-2 . TRBV4-2
TGCGCCAGCAGCTTCCAGGGACAGGGGGCTGAAAAACTGTTTTTT CASSFQGQGAEKLFF TRBD1 TRBJ1-4 . TRBV5-1
TGCGCCAGCAGCCAAGGCCCGAGTGAAGCTTTCTTT CASSQGPSEAFF . TRBJ1-1 . TRBV4-3
TGCAGCGTGGCACAAGACACTGAAGCTTTCTTT CSVAQDTEAFF . TRBJ1-1 . TRBV29-1
TGTGCCAGCAGCCAACTGTGGACAGGGCCTTACGAGCAGTACTTC CASSQLWTGPYEQYF TRBD1 TRBJ2-7 . TRBV14
TGTGCCAGCACATCAGGCTTCGAAGAGACCCAGTACTTC CASTSGFEETQYF . TRBJ2-5 . TRBV11-3